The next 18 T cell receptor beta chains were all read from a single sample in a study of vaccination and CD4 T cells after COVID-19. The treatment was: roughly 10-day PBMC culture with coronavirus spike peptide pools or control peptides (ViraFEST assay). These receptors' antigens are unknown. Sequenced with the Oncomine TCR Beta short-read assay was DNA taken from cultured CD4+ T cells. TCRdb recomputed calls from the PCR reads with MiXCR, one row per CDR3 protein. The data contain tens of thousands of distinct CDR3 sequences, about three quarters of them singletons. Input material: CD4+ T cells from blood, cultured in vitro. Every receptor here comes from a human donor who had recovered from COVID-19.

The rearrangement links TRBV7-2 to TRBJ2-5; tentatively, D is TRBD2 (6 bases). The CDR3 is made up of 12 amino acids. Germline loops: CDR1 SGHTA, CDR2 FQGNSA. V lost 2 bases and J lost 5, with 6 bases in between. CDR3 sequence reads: CASSLSGETQYF. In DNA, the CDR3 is TGTGCCAGCAGCTTAAGCGGGGAGACCCAGTACTTC.

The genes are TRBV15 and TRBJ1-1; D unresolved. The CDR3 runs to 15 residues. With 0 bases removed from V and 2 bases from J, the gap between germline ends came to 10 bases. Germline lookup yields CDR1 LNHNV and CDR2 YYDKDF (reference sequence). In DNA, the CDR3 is TGTGCCACCAGCAGAGATTTTGGCAGAAACACTGAAGCTTTCTTT. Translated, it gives CATSRDFGRNTEAFF.

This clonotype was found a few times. Written as DNA, the CDR3 is TGTGCCAGCGAGGGATTTAACTATGGCTACACCTTC. This sequence encodes CASEGFNYGYTF. The V gene is TRBV6-1, the J gene TRBJ1-2; no reliable D call. The germline CDR1 and CDR2 sequences are MNHNS and SASEGT. V was shortened by 8 bases and J by 1 base, with 8 bases between the two germline ends. The CDR3 is 12 residues long.

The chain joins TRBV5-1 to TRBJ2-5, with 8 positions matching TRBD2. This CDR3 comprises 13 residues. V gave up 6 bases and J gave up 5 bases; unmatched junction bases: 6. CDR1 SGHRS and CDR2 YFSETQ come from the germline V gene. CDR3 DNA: TGCGCCAGCAAGGCGGGAGGAGGGGAGACCCAGTACTTC. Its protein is CASKAGGGETQYF.

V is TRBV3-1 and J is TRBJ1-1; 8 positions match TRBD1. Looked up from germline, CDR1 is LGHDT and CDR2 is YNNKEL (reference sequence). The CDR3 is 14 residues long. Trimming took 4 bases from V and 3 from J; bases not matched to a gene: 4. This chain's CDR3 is CASSPRRGHTEAFF. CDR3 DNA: TGTGCCAGCAGCCCCCGCAGGGGGCACACTGAAGCTTTCTTT.

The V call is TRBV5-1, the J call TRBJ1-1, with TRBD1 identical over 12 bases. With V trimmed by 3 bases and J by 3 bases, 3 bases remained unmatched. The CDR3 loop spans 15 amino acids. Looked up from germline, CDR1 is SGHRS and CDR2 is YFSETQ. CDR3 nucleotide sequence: TGCGCCAGCAGCTCCGGGGACAGGGGGCACACTGAAGCTTTCTTT. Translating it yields CASSSGDRGHTEAFF.

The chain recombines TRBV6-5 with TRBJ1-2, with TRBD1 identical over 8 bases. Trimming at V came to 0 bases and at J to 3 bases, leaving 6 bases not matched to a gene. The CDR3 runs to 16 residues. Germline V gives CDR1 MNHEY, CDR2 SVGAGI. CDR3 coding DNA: TGTGCCAGCAGTTACTCGACTAACAGGGGGGACTATGGCTACACCTTC. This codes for CASSYSTNRGDYGYTF.

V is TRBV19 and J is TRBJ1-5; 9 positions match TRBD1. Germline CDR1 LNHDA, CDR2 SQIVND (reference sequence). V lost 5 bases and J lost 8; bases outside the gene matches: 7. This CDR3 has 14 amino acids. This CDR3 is CASSGRTGEKPQHF. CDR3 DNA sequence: TGTGCCAGTAGTGGACGGACAGGGGAGAAGCCCCAGCATTTT.

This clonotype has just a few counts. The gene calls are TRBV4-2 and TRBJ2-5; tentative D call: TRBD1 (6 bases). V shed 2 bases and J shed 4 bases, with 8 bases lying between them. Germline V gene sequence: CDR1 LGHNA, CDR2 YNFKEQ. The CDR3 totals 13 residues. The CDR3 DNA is TGTGCCAGCAGCCAATCCAGGGGAGAGACCCAGTACTTC. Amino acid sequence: CASSQSRGETQYF.

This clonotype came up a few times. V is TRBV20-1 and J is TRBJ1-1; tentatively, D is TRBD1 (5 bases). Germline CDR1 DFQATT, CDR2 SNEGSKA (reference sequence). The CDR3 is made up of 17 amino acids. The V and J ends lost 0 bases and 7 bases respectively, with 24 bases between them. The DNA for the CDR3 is TGCAGTGCTAGAGATCCAGGGTGGTTAGAGGGTCGAGGTGAAGCTTTCTTT. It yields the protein CSARDPGWLEGRGEAFF.

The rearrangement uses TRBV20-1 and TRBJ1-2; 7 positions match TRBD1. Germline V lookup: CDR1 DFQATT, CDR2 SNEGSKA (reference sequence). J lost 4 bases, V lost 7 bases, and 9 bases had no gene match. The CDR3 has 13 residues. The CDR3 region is CSVKGAGSYGYTF. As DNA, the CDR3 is TGCAGTGTTAAGGGGGCCGGGAGCTATGGCTACACCTTC.

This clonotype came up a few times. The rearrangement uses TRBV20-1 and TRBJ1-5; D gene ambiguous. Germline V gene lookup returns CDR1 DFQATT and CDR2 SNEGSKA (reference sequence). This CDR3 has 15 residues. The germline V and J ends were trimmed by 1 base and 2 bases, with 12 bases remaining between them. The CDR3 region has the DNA TGCAGTGCTAGAGTCGATTTCACCGGCAATCAGCCCCAGCATTTT. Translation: CSARVDFTGNQPQHF.

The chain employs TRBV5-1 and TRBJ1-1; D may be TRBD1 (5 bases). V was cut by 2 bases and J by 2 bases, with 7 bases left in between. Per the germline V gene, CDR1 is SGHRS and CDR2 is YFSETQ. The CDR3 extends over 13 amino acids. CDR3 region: CASSFGDNTEAFF. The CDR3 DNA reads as TGCGCCAGCAGCTTCGGGGACAACACTGAAGCTTTCTTT. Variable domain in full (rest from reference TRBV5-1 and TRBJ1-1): KAGVTQTPRYLIKTRGQQVTLSCSPISGHRSVSWYQQTPGQGLQFLFEYFSETQRNKGNFPGRFSGRQFSNSRSEMNVSTLELGDSALYLCASSFGDNTEAFFGQGTRLTVV.

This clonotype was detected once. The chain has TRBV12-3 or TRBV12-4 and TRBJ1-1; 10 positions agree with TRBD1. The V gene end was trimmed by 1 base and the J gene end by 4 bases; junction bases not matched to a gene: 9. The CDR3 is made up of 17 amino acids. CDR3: CASSLGSGTGVRTEAFF. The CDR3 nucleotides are TGTGCCAGCAGTTTAGGTTCCGGGACAGGGGTACGCACTGAAGCTTTCTTT.

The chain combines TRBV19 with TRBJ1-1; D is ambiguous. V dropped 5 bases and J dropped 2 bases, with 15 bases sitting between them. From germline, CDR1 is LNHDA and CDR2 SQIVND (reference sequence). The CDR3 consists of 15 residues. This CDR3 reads CASSPLPAANTEAFF. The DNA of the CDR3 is TGTGCCAGTAGTCCCCTTCCCGCGGCAAACACTGAAGCTTTCTTT.

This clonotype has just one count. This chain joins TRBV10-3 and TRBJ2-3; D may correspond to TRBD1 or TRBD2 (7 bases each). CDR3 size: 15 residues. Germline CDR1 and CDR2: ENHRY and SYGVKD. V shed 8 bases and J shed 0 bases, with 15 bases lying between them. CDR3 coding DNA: TGTGCCATCCAGGGGGAGGGGGCCAGCACAGATACGCAGTATTTT. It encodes CAIQGEGASTDTQYF.

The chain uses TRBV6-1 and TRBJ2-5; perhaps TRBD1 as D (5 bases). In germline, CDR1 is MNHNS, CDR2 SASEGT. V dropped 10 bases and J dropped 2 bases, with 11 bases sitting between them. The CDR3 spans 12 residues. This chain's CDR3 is CATGQTQETQYF. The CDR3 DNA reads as TGTGCCACCGGACAAACGCAAGAGACCCAGTACTTC.

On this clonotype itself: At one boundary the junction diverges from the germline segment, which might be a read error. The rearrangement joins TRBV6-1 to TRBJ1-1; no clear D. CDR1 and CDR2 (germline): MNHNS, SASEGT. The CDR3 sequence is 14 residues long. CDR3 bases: TGTGCCAGCAGTCCCCGAAGGCAAAACACTAAAGCTTTCTTT. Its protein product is CASSPRRQNTKAFF.